The clone carrying this T cell receptor beta chain came up a few times. Its antigen is as yet unknown. The CDR3 has 15 amino acids. Germline loops: CDR1 DFQATT, CDR2 SNEGSKA (reference sequence). Germline trimming cut 5 bases from V and 5 bases from J; bases unmatched to any gene: 10. The sample comes from a study of CD8 T cells in ankylosing spondylitis. Whole-study findings and limits: Several highly homologous variants made up a TCR beta motif, and this motif appeared characteristic of ankylosing spondylitis blood. Relatively rare in peripheral blood, disease-linked clones were also CD8+. Matched synovial fluid from ankylosing spondylitis patients was reported to be enriched for disease-linked clones.

Quantitative 5'-RACE with molecular barcodes produced the TCR beta libraries. Using its own MiXCR run on the 5' RACE reads, TCRdb lists one record per CDR3 protein. The repertoire holds about 300,000 distinct CDR3 sequences, less than 25% seen once, with about 3.5% in the top ten. The specimen sequenced was blood, either unsorted or a sorted T cell fraction (not recorded which). The V call is TRBV20-1, the J call TRBJ2-5, with 11 bases lining up with TRBD2. This TCR came from a female donor with ankylosing spondylitis or in good health (not recorded which). CDR3 nucleotides: TGCAGTGCTTCTGATTTAGCGGGAGGGCGGGAGACCCAGTACTTC. Amino acid sequence: CSASDLAGGRETQYF.